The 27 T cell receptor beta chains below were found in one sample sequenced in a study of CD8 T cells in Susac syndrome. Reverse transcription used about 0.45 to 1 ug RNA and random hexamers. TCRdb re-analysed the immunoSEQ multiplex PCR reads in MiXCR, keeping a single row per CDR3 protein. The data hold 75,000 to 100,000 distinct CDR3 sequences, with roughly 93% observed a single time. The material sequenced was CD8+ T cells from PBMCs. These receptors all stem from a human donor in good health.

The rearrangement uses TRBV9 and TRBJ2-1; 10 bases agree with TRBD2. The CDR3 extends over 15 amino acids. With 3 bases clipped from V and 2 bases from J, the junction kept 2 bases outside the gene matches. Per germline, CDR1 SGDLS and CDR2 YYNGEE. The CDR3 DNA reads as TGTGCCAGCAGCGAAGCGGGGGGGCCCTACAATGAGCAGTTCTTC. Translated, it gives CASSEAGGPYNEQFF.

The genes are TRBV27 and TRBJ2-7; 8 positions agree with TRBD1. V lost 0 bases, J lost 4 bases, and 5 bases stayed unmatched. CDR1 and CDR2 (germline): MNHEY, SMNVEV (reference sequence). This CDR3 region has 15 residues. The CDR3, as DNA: TGTGCCAGCAGTTTATCGTACAGGGGGGCATACGAGCAGTACGTC. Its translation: CASSLSYRGAYEQYV.

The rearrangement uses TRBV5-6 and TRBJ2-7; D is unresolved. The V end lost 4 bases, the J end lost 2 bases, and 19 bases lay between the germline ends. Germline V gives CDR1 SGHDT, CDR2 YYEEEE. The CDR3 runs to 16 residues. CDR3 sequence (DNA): TGTGCCAGCAGCCCTCGAGGCAGCTTCAGCCCCTACGAGCAGTACGTC. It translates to CASSPRGSFSPYEQYV.

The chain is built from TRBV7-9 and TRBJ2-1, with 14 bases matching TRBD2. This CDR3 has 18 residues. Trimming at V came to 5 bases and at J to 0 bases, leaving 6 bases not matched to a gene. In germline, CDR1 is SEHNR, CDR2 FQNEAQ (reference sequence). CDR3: CASSQGLAGAPSYNEQFF. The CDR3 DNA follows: TGTGCCAGCAGCCAGGGACTAGCGGGAGCTCCCTCCTACAATGAGCAGTTCTTC.

CDR3 DNA: TGCGCCAGCAGCCTAGGGGGCGGGGGGACTGAAGCTTTCTTT. Residues: CASSLGGGGTEAFF. This chain uses TRBV4-1 with TRBJ1-1; 7 bases are shared with TRBD1. The CDR3 is 14 residues long. V shed 4 bases and J 5 bases; nucleotides not matched to a gene: 7. In germline, CDR1 is MGHRA, CDR2 YSYEKL.

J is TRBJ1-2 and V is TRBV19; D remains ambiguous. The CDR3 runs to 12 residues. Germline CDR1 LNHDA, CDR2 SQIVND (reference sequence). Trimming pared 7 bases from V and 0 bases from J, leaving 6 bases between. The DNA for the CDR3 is TGTGCCAGTACGTACGCTAACTATGGCTACACCTTC. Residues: CASTYANYGYTF.

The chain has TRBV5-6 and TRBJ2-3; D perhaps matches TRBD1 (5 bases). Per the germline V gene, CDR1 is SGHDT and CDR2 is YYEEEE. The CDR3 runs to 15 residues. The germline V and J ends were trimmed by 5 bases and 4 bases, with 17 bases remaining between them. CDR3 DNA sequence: TGTGCCAGCAGTCCAGGGCCCAGGGTCGCAGATACGCAGTATTTT. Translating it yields CASSPGPRVADTQYF.

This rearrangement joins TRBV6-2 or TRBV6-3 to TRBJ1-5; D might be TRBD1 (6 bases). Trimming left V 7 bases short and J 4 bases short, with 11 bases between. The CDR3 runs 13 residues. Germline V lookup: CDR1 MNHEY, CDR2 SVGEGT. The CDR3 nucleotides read TGTGCCAGCAACAACAGGGAGAATCAGCCCCAGCATTTT. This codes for CASNNRENQPQHF.

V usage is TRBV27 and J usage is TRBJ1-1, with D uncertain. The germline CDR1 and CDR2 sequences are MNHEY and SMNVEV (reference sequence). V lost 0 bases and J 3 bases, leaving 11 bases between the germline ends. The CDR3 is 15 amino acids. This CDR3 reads CASSLSRGIDTEAFF. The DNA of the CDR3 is TGTGCCAGCAGTTTATCGAGAGGGATCGACACTGAAGCTTTCTTT.

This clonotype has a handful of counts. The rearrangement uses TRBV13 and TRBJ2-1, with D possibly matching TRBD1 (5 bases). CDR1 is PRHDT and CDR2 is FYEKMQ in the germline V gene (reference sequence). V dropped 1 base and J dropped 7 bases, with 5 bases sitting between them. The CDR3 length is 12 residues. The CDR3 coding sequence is TGTGCCAGCAGCTTAGCAGGGAATGAGCAGTTCTTC. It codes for CASSLAGNEQFF.

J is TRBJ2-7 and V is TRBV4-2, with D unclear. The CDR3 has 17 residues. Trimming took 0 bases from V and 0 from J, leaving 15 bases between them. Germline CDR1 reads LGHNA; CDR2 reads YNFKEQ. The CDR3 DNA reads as TGTGCCAGCAGCCAAGAAGTTTCAGGCCGTAGCTCCTACGAGCAGTACGTC. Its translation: CASSQEVSGRSSYEQYV.

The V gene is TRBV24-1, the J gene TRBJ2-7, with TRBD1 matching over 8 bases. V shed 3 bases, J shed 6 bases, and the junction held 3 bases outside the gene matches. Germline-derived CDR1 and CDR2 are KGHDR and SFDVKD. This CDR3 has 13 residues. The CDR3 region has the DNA TGTGCCACCAGTGATGACAGGGGAGGCGAGCAGTACTTC. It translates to CATSDDRGGEQYF.

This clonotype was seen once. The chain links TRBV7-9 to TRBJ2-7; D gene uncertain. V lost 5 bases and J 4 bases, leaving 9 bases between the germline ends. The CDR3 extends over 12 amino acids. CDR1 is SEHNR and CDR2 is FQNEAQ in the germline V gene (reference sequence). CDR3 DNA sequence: TGTGCCAGCAGCCGGACCGTTTACGAGCAGTACTTC. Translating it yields CASSRTVYEQYF. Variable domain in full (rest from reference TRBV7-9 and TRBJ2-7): DTGVSQNPRHKITKRGQNVTFRCDPISEHNRLYWYRQTLGQGPEFLTYFQNEAQLEKSRLLSDRFSAERPKGSFSTLEIQRTEQGDSAMYLCASSRTVYEQYFGPGTRLTVT.

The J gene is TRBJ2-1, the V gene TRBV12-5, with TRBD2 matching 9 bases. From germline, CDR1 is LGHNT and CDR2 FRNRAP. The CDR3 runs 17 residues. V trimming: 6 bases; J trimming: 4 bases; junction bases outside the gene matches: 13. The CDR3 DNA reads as TGTGCTAGTGGCCCGCCGCTTATAGCGGGAGAGTACAATGAGCAGTTCTTC. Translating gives CASGPPLIAGEYNEQFF.

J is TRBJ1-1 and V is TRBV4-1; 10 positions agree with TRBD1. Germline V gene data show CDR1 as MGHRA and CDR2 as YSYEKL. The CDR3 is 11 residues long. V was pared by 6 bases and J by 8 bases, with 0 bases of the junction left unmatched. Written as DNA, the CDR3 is TGCGCCAGCAGGACAGGGGGCGAAGCTTTCTTT. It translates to CASRTGGEAFF.

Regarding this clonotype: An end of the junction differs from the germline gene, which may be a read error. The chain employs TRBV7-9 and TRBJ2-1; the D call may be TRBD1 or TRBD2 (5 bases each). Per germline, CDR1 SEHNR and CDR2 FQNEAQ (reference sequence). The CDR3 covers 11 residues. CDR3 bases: TGTGCCAGCAGCTGGTGGGACGAGCAATTCTTC. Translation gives CASSWWDEQFF.

The DNA for the CDR3 is TGTGCCAGCAGTTACTCGATGTTCGGGGCAGGAATTCAGTACTTC. As protein: CASSYSMFGAGIQYF. V usage is TRBV6-2 or TRBV6-3 and J usage is TRBJ2-4, with D possibly called TRBD1 or TRBD2 (5 bases each). V was trimmed by 0 bases and J by 10 bases, leaving 16 bases between them. CDR3 length: 15 residues. Germline values: CDR1 MNHEY, CDR2 SVGEGT.

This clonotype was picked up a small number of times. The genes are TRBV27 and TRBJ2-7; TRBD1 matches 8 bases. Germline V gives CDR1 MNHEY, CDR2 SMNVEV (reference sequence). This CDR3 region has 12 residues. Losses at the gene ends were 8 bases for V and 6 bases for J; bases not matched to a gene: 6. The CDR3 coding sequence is TGTGCCAGCCGGACAGGGAGCGGCGAGCAGTACTTC. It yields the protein CASRTGSGEQYF.

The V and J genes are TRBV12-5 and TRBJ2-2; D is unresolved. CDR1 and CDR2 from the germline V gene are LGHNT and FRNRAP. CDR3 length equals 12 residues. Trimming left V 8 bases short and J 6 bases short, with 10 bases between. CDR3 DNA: TGTGCTAGTAATGGAGATTCCGGGGAGCTGTTTTTT. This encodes CASNGDSGELFF. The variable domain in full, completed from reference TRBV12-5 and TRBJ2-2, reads DARVTQTPRHKVTEMGQEVTMRCQPILGHNTVFWYRQTMMQGLELLAYFRNRAPLDDSGMPKDRFSAEMPDATLATLKIQPSEPRDSAVYFCASNGDSGELFFGEGSRLTVL.

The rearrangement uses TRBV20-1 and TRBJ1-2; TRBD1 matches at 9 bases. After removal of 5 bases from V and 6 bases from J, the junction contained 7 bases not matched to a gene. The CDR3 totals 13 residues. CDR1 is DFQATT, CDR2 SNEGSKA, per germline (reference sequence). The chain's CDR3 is CSAQGQGVHGYTF. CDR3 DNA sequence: TGCAGTGCTCAGGGACAGGGCGTGCATGGCTACACCTTC.

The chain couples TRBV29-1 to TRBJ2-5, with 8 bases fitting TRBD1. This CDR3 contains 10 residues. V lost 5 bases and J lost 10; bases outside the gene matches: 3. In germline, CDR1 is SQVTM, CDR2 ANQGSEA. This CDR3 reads CSVKQGDQYF. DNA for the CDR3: TGCAGCGTTAAACAGGGGGACCAGTACTTC.

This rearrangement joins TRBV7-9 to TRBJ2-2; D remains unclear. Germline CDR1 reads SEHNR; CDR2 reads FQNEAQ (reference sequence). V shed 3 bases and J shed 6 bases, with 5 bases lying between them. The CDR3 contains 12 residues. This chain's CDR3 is CASSLYPGELFF. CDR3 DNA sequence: TGTGCCAGCAGCTTGTATCCCGGGGAGCTGTTTTTT.

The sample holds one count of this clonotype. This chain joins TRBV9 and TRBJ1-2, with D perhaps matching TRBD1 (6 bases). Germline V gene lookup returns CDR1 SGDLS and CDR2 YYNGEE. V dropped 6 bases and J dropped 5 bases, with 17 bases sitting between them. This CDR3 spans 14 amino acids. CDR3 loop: CASKGTGLGYGYTF. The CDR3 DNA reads TGTGCCAGCAAAGGAACAGGGTTAGGGTATGGCTACACCTTC. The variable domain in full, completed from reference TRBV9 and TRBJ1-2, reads DSGVTQTPKHLITATGQRVTLRCSPRSGDLSVYWYQQSLDQGLQFLIQYYNGEERAKGNILERFSAQQFPDLHSELNLSSLELGDSALYFCASKGTGLGYGYTFGSGTRLTVV.

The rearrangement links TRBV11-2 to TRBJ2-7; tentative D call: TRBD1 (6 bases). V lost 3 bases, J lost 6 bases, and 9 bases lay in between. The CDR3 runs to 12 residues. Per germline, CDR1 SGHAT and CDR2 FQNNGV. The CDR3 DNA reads TGTGCCAGCAGCTTGCAGGGGACCGAGCAGTACGTC. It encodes CASSLQGTEQYV.

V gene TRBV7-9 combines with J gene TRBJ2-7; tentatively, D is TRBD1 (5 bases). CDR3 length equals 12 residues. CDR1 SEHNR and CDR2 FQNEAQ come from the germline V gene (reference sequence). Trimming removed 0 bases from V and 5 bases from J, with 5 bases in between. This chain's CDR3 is CASSLARDEQYF. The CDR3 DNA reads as TGTGCCAGCAGCTTAGCCAGGGACGAGCAGTACTTC.

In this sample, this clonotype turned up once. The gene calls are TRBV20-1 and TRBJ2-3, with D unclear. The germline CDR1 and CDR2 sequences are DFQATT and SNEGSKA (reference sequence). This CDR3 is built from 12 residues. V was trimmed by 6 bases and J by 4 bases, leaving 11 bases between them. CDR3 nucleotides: TGCAGTGCCCCATACTACGCAGATACGCAGTATTTT. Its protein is CSAPYYADTQYF.

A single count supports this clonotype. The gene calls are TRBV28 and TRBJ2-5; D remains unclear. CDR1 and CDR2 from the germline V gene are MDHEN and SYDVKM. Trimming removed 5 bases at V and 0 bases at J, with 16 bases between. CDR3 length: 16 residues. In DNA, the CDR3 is TGTGCCAGCAGTCCCTGGTGGAGAGAGTACCAAGAGACCCAGTACTTC. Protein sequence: CASSPWWREYQETQYF.